This T cell receptor (beta chain) was sequenced during a study of blood T cells in healthy people across ages. A J-beta primer mix and a sample-barcoded 5' primer were used in a second PCR of about 7 to 11 cycles. TCRdb re-analysed the 5' RACE reads in MiXCR, keeping a single row per CDR3 protein. The sample yields 850,000 to 1,300,000 distinct CDR3 sequences, 35% to 50% seen once. The J segment lost 3 bases and the V segment lost 7 bases, leaving 5 bases of the junction unmatched. Germline V lookup: CDR1 MNHEY, CDR2 SVGAGI. The CDR3 loop spans 14 amino acids. The genes are TRBV6-5 and TRBJ2-4; 8 nucleotides align to TRBD2. The source material was blood. The sequence was obtained from a woman aged 55 to 70 in good health. CDR3 protein: CASTSGGYKNIQYF. The CDR3 DNA reads as TGTGCCAGCACCAGCGGGGGCTACAAAAACATTCAGTACTTC.